The 29 T cell receptor beta chains in this list originate from one sample, sequenced in a study of T cell repertoires in cytomegalovirus infection. Via MiXCR, TCRdb re-called the reads, giving one row per CDR3 protein. The sample records just under 550,000 distinct CDR3 sequences, approximately 26% being singletons. The specimen sequenced was PBMCs. Every receptor here comes from a human donor in good health (CMV status not recorded). Some clones in this sample may be carry-over from other donors' samples.

This clonotype was observed a handful of times. The V gene is TRBV6-2 or TRBV6-3, the J gene TRBJ1-1, with D maybe TRBD1 (6 bases). Germline loops: CDR1 MNHEY, CDR2 SVGEGT. Trimming cost V 0 bases and J 10 bases, with 15 bases left between them. The CDR3 is made up of 14 amino acids. The CDR3 loop reads CASSYSTGGRGAFF. The CDR3 DNA is TGTGCCAGCAGTTACTCGACGGGGGGCCGGGGAGCTTTCTTT.

The chain carries TRBV19 and TRBJ2-7; TRBD1 might be the D (5 bases). Trimming cost V 3 bases and J 3 bases, with 9 bases left between them. This CDR3 is 13 amino acids long. The V gene's germline CDR1 is LNHDA and CDR2 SQIVND (reference sequence). CDR3 sequence: CASSMGHGYEQYF. The CDR3 nucleotides are TGTGCCAGTAGTATGGGGCATGGCTACGAGCAGTACTTC.

The V call is TRBV11-2, the J call TRBJ2-7; D is undetermined. In germline, CDR1 is SGHAT, CDR2 FQNNGV. The CDR3 contains 11 residues. V lost 4 bases and J 6 bases, leaving 7 bases between the germline ends. The CDR3 is CASSSVTEQYF. The CDR3 DNA sequence: TGTGCCAGCAGCTCAGTCACCGAGCAGTACTTC.

V and J are TRBV19 and TRBJ2-1, with 7 bases fitting TRBD2. The length of the CDR3 is 13 residues. From germline, CDR1 is LNHDA and CDR2 SQIVND (reference sequence). V gave up 5 bases and J gave up 3 bases; unmatched junction bases: 1. CDR3 residues: CASSAGVYNEQFF. The CDR3 nucleotides are TGTGCCAGTAGTGCGGGGGTCTACAATGAGCAGTTCTTC.

This clonotype was seen more than once but under ten times. The chain has TRBV20-1 and TRBJ1-2; maybe TRBD1 (5 bases). Between the trimmed V and J ends, which lost 3 bases and 9 bases, there was a span of 20 bases. CDR1 DFQATT and CDR2 SNEGSKA come from the germline V gene (reference sequence). CDR3 size: 14 residues. CDR3 coding DNA: TGCAGTGCTAGTGGGGGGGGACCAGGGCGTCGCTACACCTTC. The encoded protein is CSASGGGPGRRYTF.

This clonotype was counted at least ten times. The chain combines TRBV7-8 with TRBJ2-5, with unresolved D. V shed 1 base and J shed 1 base, with 13 bases lying between them. Germline values: CDR1 SGHVS, CDR2 FQNEAQ. The CDR3 covers 16 residues. CDR3 nucleotide sequence: TGTGCCAGCAGCTTAGTTATCATTACCGTCCAAGAGACCCAGTACTTC. Residues: CASSLVIITVQETQYF.

V and J are TRBV30 and TRBJ1-5, with 10 bases matching TRBD1. Germline V gene lookup returns CDR1 GTSNPN and CDR2 SVGIG (reference sequence). With V trimmed by 0 bases and J by 2 bases, 4 bases remained unmatched. The CDR3 runs 16 residues. DNA for the CDR3: TGTGCCTGGAGTGTACGCGGGACAGGGGGCAATCAGCCCCAGCATTTT. Translation gives CAWSVRGTGGNQPQHF.

In this sample, this clonotype turned up a few times. The chain joins TRBV7-2 to TRBJ2-5, with no clear D. The germline CDR1 and CDR2 sequences are SGHTA and FQGNSA. The V gene lost 0 bases and the J gene lost 3 bases, with 5 bases spanning the gap. The CDR3 loop spans 13 amino acids. The CDR3 nucleotides read TGTGCCAGCAGCTTAGCCGCGGAAGAGACCCAGTACTTC. This translates into CASSLAAEETQYF. The full variable domain, rest sourced from reference TRBV7-2 and TRBJ2-5, is GAGVSQSPSNKVTEKGKDVELRCDPISGHTALYWYRQSLGQGLEFLIYFQGNSAPDKSGLPSDRFSAERTGGSVSTLTIQRTQQEDSAVYLCASSLAAEETQYFGPGTRLLVL.

This clonotype has only a few counts. V gene TRBV5-1 combines with J gene TRBJ2-2, with D tentatively TRBD2 (6 bases). The CDR3 runs to 16 residues. The germline V and J ends were trimmed by 0 bases and 1 base, with 10 bases remaining between them. CDR1 is SGHRS and CDR2 is YFSETQ in the germline V gene. The CDR3: CASSLAGLQNTGELFF. CDR3 DNA: TGCGCCAGCAGCTTGGCCGGACTACAGAACACCGGGGAGCTGTTTTTT.

This clonotype was counted between two and nine times. The chain recombines TRBV10-3 with TRBJ2-7; 9 nucleotides line up with TRBD1. The CDR3 loop spans 16 amino acids. The V segment lost 4 bases and the J segment 4 bases; nucleotides outside the gene matches: 11. Germline CDR1 and CDR2: ENHRY and SYGVKD. CDR3 DNA: TGTGCCATCAGTGCACGGGACAGGGTATCAGGTTACGAGCAGTACGTC. Translated: CAISARDRVSGYEQYV.

This clonotype has ten or more counts. The chain carries TRBV7-2 and TRBJ2-5; 11 bases line up with TRBD1. Trimming removed 4 bases from V and 1 base from J; junction bases left unmatched: 5. There are 16 residues in the CDR3. From germline, CDR1 is SGHTA and CDR2 FQGNSA. The CDR3 loop is CASSSGQGAAQETQYF. The CDR3 DNA follows: TGTGCCAGCAGCTCAGGACAGGGGGCCGCCCAAGAGACCCAGTACTTC.

In this sample, this clonotype turned up many times. Here the CDR3 DNA reads TGTGCCAGCAGCTTAGATATGAGCGGGACCACAGATACGCAGTATTTT. Its protein is CASSLDMSGTTDTQYF. This chain uses TRBV7-6 with TRBJ2-3; TRBD2 matches at 7 bases. The CDR3 extends over 16 amino acids. Germline CDR1 is SGHVS and CDR2 is FNYEAQ. Trimming cost V 1 base and J 2 bases; bases outside gene matches: 6.

This clonotype appeared many times. The genes are TRBV7-2 and TRBJ2-7; 7 bases match TRBD2. V was clipped by 5 bases and J by 3 bases; unmatched bases: 7. Per germline, CDR1 SGHTA and CDR2 FQGNSA. The CDR3 extends over 14 amino acids. The CDR3 here is CASSPRLASYEQYF. In nucleotides, the CDR3 is TGTGCCAGCAGCCCCCGACTAGCTAGCTACGAGCAGTACTTC.

This chain links TRBV4-1 with TRBJ2-3; 15 bases are a match to TRBD2. J gave up 6 bases and V 6 bases, and 4 bases lay outside the gene matches. Germline CDR1 and CDR2: MGHRA and YSYEKL. This CDR3 comprises 15 residues. CDR3 in amino acids: CASSRTSGRVDTQYF. The CDR3 region has the DNA TGCGCCAGCAGTCGGACTAGCGGGAGGGTGGATACGCAGTATTTT.

The rearrangement joins TRBV6-2 or TRBV6-3 to TRBJ2-2, with D unresolved. V shed 7 bases and J shed 0 bases, with 9 bases lying between them. The germline gives CDR1 MNHEY, CDR2 SVGEGT. The CDR3 has 14 amino acids. CDR3 loop: CASNNVANTGELFF. The CDR3 DNA reads as TGTGCCAGCAATAACGTCGCGAACACCGGGGAGCTGTTTTTT.

This chain joins TRBV11-2 and TRBJ1-1; no clear D gene. V was cut by 5 bases and J by 1 base, with 11 bases left in between. This CDR3 is built from 14 residues. Germline CDR1 is SGHAT and CDR2 is FQNNGV. The CDR3 DNA is TGTGCCAGCAGCCGTCCCCCCCGGAACACTGAAGCTTTCTTT. Residues: CASSRPPRNTEAFF.

This clonotype was observed many times. This chain links TRBV4-1 with TRBJ2-2, with D tentatively TRBD1 or TRBD2 (7 bases each). The V end was cut by 2 bases, the J end by 3 bases, with 19 bases between. Looked up from germline, CDR1 is MGHRA and CDR2 is YSYEKL. The CDR3 has 18 residues. CDR3: CASSQSLQGGWDTGELFF. The CDR3 DNA is TGCGCCAGCAGCCAATCCCTTCAGGGGGGGTGGGACACCGGGGAGCTGTTTTTT.

The rearrangement links TRBV7-2 to TRBJ2-2, with 7 bases aligning to TRBD2. The germline V gene encodes CDR1 SGHTA and CDR2 FQGNSA. With V trimmed by 1 base and J by 7 bases, 6 bases remained unmatched. CDR3 size: 15 residues. CDR3 in DNA: TGTGCCAGCAGCTTAGAGGCTAGCGGTGACGGGGAGCTGTTTTTT. As protein: CASSLEASGDGELFF.

Many counts were recorded for this clonotype. This chain uses TRBV7-2 with TRBJ2-3; 7 nucleotides match TRBD2. This CDR3 contains 15 residues. Germline CDR1 SGHTA, CDR2 FQGNSA. V dropped 7 bases and J dropped 5; count of bases not matched to a gene: 12. CDR3 in DNA: TGTGCCAGCAAAATCCGGGGGGTAGGGGAAGATACGCAGTATTTT. Translated: CASKIRGVGEDTQYF. The full variable domain, in which reference TRBV7-2 and TRBJ2-3 provide the parts outside the CDR3, is GAGVSQSPSNKVTEKGKDVELRCDPISGHTALYWYRQSLGQGLEFLIYFQGNSAPDKSGLPSDRFSAERTGGSVSTLTIQRTQQEDSAVYLCASKIRGVGEDTQYFGPGTRLTVL.

This clonotype was seen repeatedly, ten times or more. CDR3 in amino acids: CASSSITNTEAFF. In DNA, the CDR3 is TGTGCCAGCAGCTCCATTACGAACACTGAAGCTTTCTTT. The chain combines TRBV7-2 with TRBJ1-1; the D is unclear. This CDR3 comprises 13 residues. V lost 4 bases to trimming and J lost 1 base, with 7 bases between them. Germline V gene lookup returns CDR1 SGHTA and CDR2 FQGNSA.

This clonotype was seen many times. The chain has TRBV7-2 and TRBJ1-3; unclear D gene. The CDR3 totals 17 residues. The germline CDR1 and CDR2 sequences are SGHTA and FQGNSA. V was trimmed by 0 bases and J by 0 bases, leaving 12 bases between them. CDR3 region: CASSLALTPASGNTIYF. The CDR3 region has the DNA TGTGCCAGCAGCTTAGCGCTGACACCTGCCTCTGGAAACACCATATATTTT.

In its sample, this clonotype was seen many times. The chain recombines TRBV7-2 with TRBJ1-4, with 9 bases lining up with TRBD1. J lost 6 bases, V lost 5 bases, and 4 bases had no gene match. The CDR3 length is 14 residues. Germline values: CDR1 SGHTA, CDR2 FQGNSA. The CDR3 is CASSRGTGYEKLFF. CDR3 bases: TGTGCCAGCAGCCGCGGGACAGGGTATGAAAAACTGTTTTTT. The entire variable domain, with the rest obtained from reference TRBV7-2 and TRBJ1-4, is as follows: GAGVSQSPSNKVTEKGKDVELRCDPISGHTALYWYRQSLGQGLEFLIYFQGNSAPDKSGLPSDRFSAERTGGSVSTLTIQRTQQEDSAVYLCASSRGTGYEKLFFGSGTQLSVL.

This clonotype has ten or more counts. The rearrangement uses TRBV11-3 and TRBJ2-2; perhaps TRBD2 as D (6 bases). The germline V and J ends were trimmed by 1 base and 5 bases, with 11 bases remaining between them. Germline V gives CDR1 SGHNT, CDR2 YENEEA. The CDR3 is 15 residues long. CDR3: CASSLVGRRTGELFF. As DNA, the CDR3 is TGTGCCAGCAGCTTAGTCGGGAGAAGGACCGGGGAGCTGTTTTTT.

This clonotype was recorded many times. The chain uses TRBV7-9 and TRBJ1-5, with D possibly TRBD1 on 6 matching bases. Deletions cut 5 bases from V and 0 bases from J, with 11 bases between. Germline V gene data show CDR1 as SEHNR and CDR2 as FQNEAQ (reference sequence). The CDR3 loop spans 15 amino acids. This CDR3 reads CASSRGQFSNQPQHF. The CDR3 DNA reads TGTGCCAGCAGCCGAGGACAGTTTAGCAATCAGCCCCAGCATTTT.

This clonotype was seen more than once but under ten times. The gene calls are TRBV5-4 and TRBJ2-3; 7 bases align to TRBD1. CDR3 length: 14 residues. Germline-derived CDR1 and CDR2 are SGHNT and YYREEE (reference sequence). V was pared by 6 bases and J by 1 base, with 5 bases of the junction left unmatched. The CDR3 loop is CASNIRGRTDTQYF. The CDR3 DNA is TGTGCCAGCAACATTAGGGGGCGCACAGATACGCAGTATTTT.

V and J are TRBV6-2 or TRBV6-3 and TRBJ2-7; tentatively, D is TRBD1 (6 bases). V lost 2 bases to trimming and J lost 2 bases, with 13 bases between them. From germline, CDR1 is MNHEY and CDR2 SVGEGT. The CDR3 covers 15 residues. The CDR3 DNA reads as TGTGCCAGCAGTTACGGTACCGGGACACCCTACGAGCAGTACTTC. It codes for CASSYGTGTPYEQYF.

The chain is built from TRBV19 and TRBJ2-1; a possible D gene is TRBD1 (6 bases). Between the trimmed V and J ends, which lost 3 bases and 8 bases, there was a span of 8 bases. CDR3 length equals 12 residues. Germline CDR1 and CDR2: LNHDA and SQIVND (reference sequence). The CDR3 region has the DNA TGTGCCAGTAGTATCAGGGGCGATGAGCAGTTCTTC. Its protein product is CASSIRGDEQFF.

V and J are TRBV28 and TRBJ2-4; D tentatively fits TRBD1 or TRBD2 (6 bases each). Per the germline V gene, CDR1 is MDHEN and CDR2 is SYDVKM. The V end was cut by 6 bases, the J end by 7 bases, with 16 bases between. The CDR3 is made up of 14 amino acids. In DNA form, the CDR3 reads TGTGCCAGCAGGGGGGCGCAGGGGAGGAACATTCAGTACTTC. This codes for CASRGAQGRNIQYF.

The chain is built from TRBV6-2 or TRBV6-3 and TRBJ2-7; D is unresolved. Trimming took 2 bases from V and 0 from J, leaving 5 bases between them. The germline V gene encodes CDR1 MNHEY and CDR2 SVGEGT. CDR3 length: 13 residues. The CDR3 reads CASSYKGSYEQYV. The CDR3 bases are TGTGCCAGCAGTTACAAGGGCTCCTACGAGCAGTACGTC.